This TCR beta chain was identified in a study of OX40 agonist ivuxolimab in advanced cancers. Whole-study context: Enrolled patients in dose escalation had cancers that were hepatocellular carcinoma, melanoma, renal cell or head and neck cancer.

Study-wide results and limits: It was not determined which antigens were specifically recognized by the peripheral T cells that had undergone clonal expansion. Among patients with partial responses at 0.1-3.0 mg/kg, clonal expansion was among the lowest.

Only in-frame clones appear in the TCRdb table, and some are missing; sequencing was by immunoSEQ multiplex PCR. Of 20,000 or so clones in the sample, about three quarters were seen once. To note about this clone: Its antigen is unidentified.

From germline, CDR1 is MGHRA and CDR2 YSYEKL. With 6 bases clipped from V and 2 bases from J, the junction kept 5 bases outside the gene matches. The CDR3 extends over 14 amino acids. This TCR derives from an adult with an advanced solid tumor such as melanoma, head and neck, liver or kidney cancer. The chain has TRBV4-1 and TRBJ2-3, with 7 bases aligning to TRBD1. Specimen: CD4+ or CD8+ T cells sorted from blood, collected in a trial of the OX40 agonist ivuxolimab. DNA of the CDR3: TGCGCCAGCAGGCAGGGACAGTTCACAGATACGCAGTATTTT. This translates into CASRQGQFTDTQYF.